What follows are 10 T cell receptor beta chains derived from one specimen sequenced in a study of beta chain features in type 1 diabetes (dated by TCRdb to about 2018). General findings and caveats noted by the study authors: In all four CD4+ subsets, TCRB CDR3 length was moderately but significantly shorter in type 1 diabetes patients.

Their specific antigens are unknown. Receptor libraries were prepared by the immunoSEQ multiplex PCR assay. The entire amount of isolated RNA was reverse transcribed using the High Capacity cDNA Reverse Transcription Kit, so the sequenced TCRB transcripts were expressed ones. The source is immuneACCESS, and TCRdb retained only in-frame sequences with V and J called. Part of the clones is not carried over; for the studies checked, unresolved V genes explain less than half of this, and the remainder is unexplained. This sample comprises some 270,000 clones, 9.5% to 13% of them detected only once. More than 0.015% of the sample belongs to the ten largest clones. Sequenced sample: naive CD4+ T cells from blood. The cell subset or site label here, explained by the study, means: true naive CD4+ T cells. These receptors all come from a man aged 30 to 45 with type 1 diabetes.

In this sample, this clone turned up a few times. The chain carries TRBV7-2 and TRBJ2-5, with TRBD2 matching 9 bases. After removal of 0 bases from V and 5 bases from J, the junction contained 7 bases not matched to a gene. The germline V gene encodes CDR1 SGHTA and CDR2 FQGNSA. CDR3 length equals 16 residues. The CDR3 DNA follows: TGTGCCAGCAGCTTAGCGGCGCGGGGGGGCAGGGAGACCCAGTACTTC. As protein: CASSLAARGGRETQYF.

This clone was observed a few times. The rearrangement links TRBV7-3 to TRBJ2-3; D might be TRBD2 (5 bases). The germline gives CDR1 SGHTA, CDR2 FQGTGA. The V gene lost 5 bases and the J gene lost 4 bases, with 16 bases spanning the gap. The CDR3 loop spans 15 amino acids. CDR3 region: CASSLLGQEADTQYF. For the CDR3, the DNA is TGTGCCAGCAGCCTCCTTGGCCAGGAGGCAGATACGCAGTATTTT.

There are a few counts of this clone. As DNA, the CDR3 is TGTGCCAGCGCGGTCCAGGGGAGCTACAATGAGCAGTTCTTC. It codes for CASAVQGSYNEQFF. This chain joins TRBV2 and TRBJ2-1; TRBD1 might be the D (6 bases). The ends were cut back, 8 bases at V and 3 bases at J, with 14 bases in the middle. CDR3 length equals 14 residues. Per germline, CDR1 SNHLY and CDR2 FYNNEI.

The chain recombines TRBV7-8 with TRBJ1-1; perhaps TRBD1 as D (6 bases). CDR1 SGHVS and CDR2 FQNEAQ come from the germline V gene. V was trimmed by 2 bases and J by 4 bases, leaving 23 bases between them. CDR3 length equals 18 residues. The CDR3 DNA is TGTGCCAGCAGCTTATTGTCGGCAGGGGCAGGTGTCAGCACTGAAGCTTTCTTT. Protein sequence: CASSLLSAGAGVSTEAFF.

This sequence joins TRBV5-6 and TRBJ2-5; 7 nucleotides align to TRBD1. This CDR3 is built from 13 residues. Germline CDR1 is SGHDT and CDR2 is YYEEEE. V was clipped by 3 bases and J by 3 bases; unmatched bases: 2. The CDR3 coding sequence is TGTGCCAGCAGCTACGGGACAGAAGAGACCCAGTACTTC. This sequence encodes CASSYGTEETQYF.

This rearrangement joins TRBV18 to TRBJ2-1; 9 bases are a match to TRBD2. Per the germline V gene, CDR1 is KGHSH and CDR2 is LQKENI. The V gene end was trimmed by 2 bases and the J gene end by 8 bases; junction bases not matched to a gene: 7. The CDR3 runs to 15 residues. The CDR3, as DNA: TGTGCCAGCTCACCAGGAAATAGCGGGGGCTATGAGCAGTTCTTC. This sequence encodes CASSPGNSGGYEQFF.

This clone turned up a few times. This rearrangement joins TRBV19 to TRBJ2-7, with 7 bases aligning to TRBD2. V shed 4 bases, J shed 2 bases, and the junction held 8 bases outside the gene matches. CDR3 length equals 15 residues. Germline values: CDR1 LNHDA, CDR2 SQIVND (reference sequence). CDR3 amino acids: CASSTPGRYPYEQYF. CDR3 coding DNA: TGTGCCAGTAGTACCCCCGGGAGGTACCCCTACGAGCAGTACTTC.

This chain joins TRBV7-9 and TRBJ1-2; TRBD1 matches at 7 bases. This CDR3 is built from 12 residues. The germline gives CDR1 SEHNR, CDR2 FQNEAQ (reference sequence). Trimming took 5 bases from V and 7 from J; bases not matched to a gene: 4. The DNA for the CDR3 is TGTGCCAGCAGCCGGACAGGAGGTGGCTACACCTTC. This encodes CASSRTGGGYTF.

This clone has a handful of counts. The chain uses TRBV11-1 and TRBJ2-6; TRBD2 matches at 9 bases. V gave up 0 bases and J gave up 2 bases; unmatched junction bases: 5. CDR3 length: 18 residues. Germline V lookup: CDR1 SGHAT, CDR2 FQDESV (reference sequence). The CDR3 is CASSLARGGLPGANVLTF. The CDR3 nucleotides read TGTGCCAGCAGCTTAGCGCGGGGGGGCCTCCCTGGGGCCAACGTCCTGACTTTC.

V is TRBV11-2 and J is TRBJ1-1; no reliable D call. CDR1 is SGHAT and CDR2 is FQNNGV in the germline V gene. Deletions cut 2 bases from V and 4 bases from J, with 8 bases between. This CDR3 is built from 13 residues. In DNA, the CDR3 is TGTGCCAGCAGCTTACCGGGTCCCACTGAAGCTTTCTTT. Translating gives CASSLPGPTEAFF.